The next 10 T cell receptor beta chains were all read from a single sample in a study of blood T cell repertoires in COVID-19 (dated by TCRdb to the early 2020s). Library preparation used the immunoSEQ multiplex PCR assay. TCRdb carries this immuneACCESS record with in-frame sequences only. Its versions omit some clonotypes, under half of them owing to an unresolved V gene in the studies checked, with the rest unexplained. The sample table holds some 200,000 clones, of which under 85% were seen once. Clones ranked in the top ten supply about 7.8% of the sample. The specimen was peripheral blood. Receptor source: a woman older than 75 with COVID-19, enrolled during active disease.

The chain links TRBV7-9 to TRBJ2-1; 7 nucleotides align to TRBD1. J lost 7 bases, V lost 2 bases, and 2 bases had no gene match. Germline values: CDR1 SEHNR, CDR2 FQNEAQ (reference sequence). This CDR3 comprises 13 residues. The CDR3 region is CASSLNRGNEQFF. For the CDR3, the DNA is TGTGCCAGCAGCTTAAACAGGGGAAATGAGCAGTTCTTC.

J is TRBJ1-2 and V is TRBV5-1; 7 nucleotides agree with TRBD1. CDR3 length: 14 residues. Per germline, CDR1 SGHRS and CDR2 YFSETQ. The J segment lost 4 bases and the V segment lost 4 bases, leaving 7 bases of the junction unmatched. This chain's CDR3 is CASSTATGTYGYTF. The CDR3 nucleotides are TGCGCCAGCAGCACCGCGACAGGGACCTATGGCTACACCTTC.

CDR3 coding DNA: TGCGCCAGCAGCCCCGGACTAGCGGGAGGGGCGTCCTACAATGAGCAGTTCTTC. The encoded protein is CASSPGLAGGASYNEQFF. This chain connects TRBV4-1 to TRBJ2-1; 15 positions agree with TRBD2. The junction had 5 bases not matched to a gene; V was cut back by 4 bases and J by 1 base. The germline V gene has CDR1 MGHRA and CDR2 YSYEKL. The CDR3 is made up of 18 amino acids.

The chain has TRBV5-4 and TRBJ2-7; no firm D call. CDR3 length equals 12 residues. V gave up 1 base and J gave up 3 bases, with 5 bases separating them. The germline CDR1 and CDR2 sequences are SGHNT and YYREEE (reference sequence). The CDR3 nucleotides are TGTGCCAGCAGCTTGAACTACTACGAGCAGTACTTC. Amino acids: CASSLNYYEQYF. The variable domain in full, completed from reference TRBV5-4 and TRBJ2-7, reads ETGVTQSPTHLIKTRGQQVTLRCSSQSGHNTVSWYQQALGQGPQFIFQYYREEENGRGNFPPRFSGLQFPNYSSELNVNALELDDSALYLCASSLNYYEQYFGPGTRLTVT.

The chain recombines TRBV5-1 with TRBJ2-3; D possibly corresponds to TRBD2 (6 bases). This CDR3 spans 14 amino acids. Germline V gene lookup returns CDR1 SGHRS and CDR2 YFSETQ. Trimming shortened V by 0 bases and J by 5 bases, and 10 bases separated the two germline ends. Written as DNA, the CDR3 is TGCGCCAGCAGCTTGGGTGTTAGCGGAGATACGCAGTATTTT. It specifies CASSLGVSGDTQYF.

In the case of this clone: The junction departs from germline at one end; a sequencing error may be responsible. V gene TRBV5-1 combines with J gene TRBJ2-3, with 14 bases aligning to TRBD2. Germline V gene lookup returns CDR1 SGHRS and CDR2 YFSETQ. This CDR3 region has 18 residues. The CDR3 coding sequence is TGCGCCGGCAGGCGAGGGACTAGCGGGAGCCTTGCTACAGATACGCAGTATTTT. It is translated as CAGRRGTSGSLATDTQYF.

This clone occurred a few times. The gene calls are TRBV2 and TRBJ1-6; 7 positions match TRBD1. Trimming removed 8 bases from V and 7 bases from J; junction bases left unmatched: 8. The CDR3 contains 14 residues. In germline, CDR1 is SNHLY, CDR2 FYNNEI. The CDR3 DNA sequence: TGTGCCAGCGGAGGGGGGACAGTGAATTCACCCCTCCACTTT. The encoded protein is CASGGGTVNSPLHF.

The rearrangement links TRBV19 to TRBJ2-3; TRBD1 matches at 8 bases. The V gene's germline CDR1 is LNHDA and CDR2 SQIVND (reference sequence). With V trimmed by 5 bases and J by 7 bases, 8 bases remained unmatched. This CDR3 is built from 14 residues. The CDR3 sequence: CASSLTGGSNTQYF. CDR3 in DNA: TGTGCCAGTAGTCTCACAGGGGGATCAAATACGCAGTATTTT.

The chain uses TRBV5-1 and TRBJ2-7, with 9 bases lining up with TRBD1. This CDR3 has 13 amino acids. Germline V gene sequence: CDR1 SGHRS, CDR2 YFSETQ. The trim removed 3 bases at V and 2 bases at J, leaving 0 bases unmatched. The CDR3 region has the DNA TGCGCCAGCAGCTGGGACAGGGCCTACGAGCAGTACTTC. This sequence encodes CASSWDRAYEQYF.

For this clone: An end of the junction does not agree with germline; a read error may underlie this. This chain links TRBV7-7 with TRBJ2-7; D gene ambiguous. Germline V gene data show CDR1 as SSHAT and CDR2 as FNYEAQ (reference sequence). The CDR3 extends over 15 amino acids. DNA for the CDR3: TGTGCTAGCAGCTTAGCTGGCGGATTGAATTACGAGCAGTACTTC. This gives the protein CASSLAGGLNYEQYF.